The clone carrying this TCR beta chain was picked up a small number of times. MiXCR was run by TCRdb on the 5' RACE reads, yielding one entry per CDR3 protein. This sample has a few hundred thousand distinct CDR3 sequences, with 6.5% to 8.5% found just once. The sample comes from a study of T cells after yellow fever vaccination. For the study at large: Preparation of fractions with low cell numbers was performed using SMART-Seq v4 Ultra Low Input.

The sequence was obtained from a man aged 25-45 years who received the YFV17D yellow fever vaccine. This sample comprised CD4+ T cells sorted from PBMCs, obtained 15 days after the yellow fever booster vaccination.

CDR3 DNA sequence: TGTGCCAGCTCACCACAGAGGGCTGCTGGGGCCAACGTCCTGACTTTC. It yields the protein CASSPQRAAGANVLTF. The rearrangement joins TRBV18 to TRBJ2-6; a weak D match, TRBD2 (5 bases). The CDR3 runs 16 residues. Germline V CDR1 and CDR2: KGHSH, LQKENI. V was cut by 1 base and J by 2 bases, with 9 bases left in between.